These T cell receptor beta chains were read from a single sample in a study of blood T cell repertoires in COVID-19. Assay: immunoSEQ multiplex PCR; the TCRdb copy retains only in-frame clones and omits some. The sample holds under 200,000 clones, more than 70% seen once. The sample was peripheral blood. The receptor set was obtained from a man aged 18-30 years with active or convalescent COVID-19. The CDR3 runs from the conserved cysteine through the conserved F or W. Fields, in order: clone size, V gene, J gene, D gene, CDR3 DNA, CDR3 protein. A D gene is named only where the DNA matches it firmly. Size is stated for part of the rows, as once, few or many counts, or as a class when the clone is expanded.

>once|TRBV6-5|TRBJ2-2|.
TGTGCCAGCAGCCGGGGCACCGGGGAGCTGTTTTTT
CASSRGTGELFF
>.|TRBV29-1|TRBJ2-5|.
TGCAGCGTGGAGCCAAGAGAGACCCAGTACTTC
CSVEPRETQYF
>.|TRBV13|TRBJ2-7|.
TGTGCCAGCGAGGGAGACTCCTACGAGCAGTACTTC
CASEGDSYEQYF
>.|TRBV24-1|TRBJ1-1|TRBD1
TGTGCCACCAGTGATCCCTCGGACAGGGCCAATGAAGCTTTCTTT
CATSDPSDRANEAFF
>.|TRBV7-6|TRBJ2-7|TRBD2
TGTGCCAGCAGTTTACTGTTAGCGGGACCTGGCGAGCAGTACTTC
CASSLLLAGPGEQYF
>once|TRBV11-1|TRBJ2-7|.
TGTGCCAGCAGCCGAAATAGGGGCCCCTCCTACGAGCAGTACTTC
CASSRNRGPSYEQYF
>.|TRBV7-9|TRBJ1-4|.
TGTGCCAGCAGCTTCAGCCAATCCCGGGACACACAAGAAAAACTGTTTTTT
CASSFSQSRDTQEKLFF
>few|TRBV5-1|TRBJ1-3|TRBD1
TGCGCCAGCAGCTCGACAGGGACTGGAAACACCATATATTTT
CASSSTGTGNTIYF
>.|TRBV28|TRBJ2-7|TRBD2
TGTGCCAGCAGTATCCCCCTTCCTAGCGGGACGAACTACGAGCAGTACTTC
CASSIPLPSGTNYEQYF
>.|TRBV19|TRBJ2-3|TRBD2
TGTGCCAGTAGTTCTCGGAGCGGGGCGTGGGATACGCAGTATTTT
CASSSRSGAWDTQYF
>.|TRBV5-4|TRBJ2-5|TRBD2
TGTGCCAGCAGCTTGTCTAGCGGGGAAGAGACCCAGTACTTC
CASSLSSGEETQYF
>once|TRBV9|TRBJ1-2|TRBD1
TGTGCCAGCAGCCCCCGGACAGGGGACGGCTACACCTTC
CASSPRTGDGYTF
>.|TRBV6-5|TRBJ1-2|.
TGTGCCAGCAGTACGGGACTCACGATACTCTATGGCTACACCTTC
CASSTGLTILYGYTF
>.|TRBV7-9|TRBJ2-5|TRBD2
TGTGCCAGCAGCTTTGGAGGACTAGCGGGGAAAGAAGAGACCCAGTACTTC
CASSFGGLAGKEETQYF
>.|TRBV9|TRBJ2-3|TRBD1
TGTGCCAGCAGCGCCACAGGGGCCTCCGCGGATACGCAGTATTTT
CASSATGASADTQYF
>.|TRBV18|TRBJ1-1|.
TGTGCCAGCTCAACGACAGCAGACACTGAAGCTTTCTTT
CASSTTADTEAFF
>.|TRBV11-2|TRBJ2-1|.
TGTGCCAGCAGCGTCGTATTCTGGTCGGATGAGCAGTTCTTC
CASSVVFWSDEQFF
>.|TRBV3-1/TRBV3-2|TRBJ2-2|.
TGTGCCAGCAGCCAAGATCTGACTCCCGGGGAGCTGTTTTTT
CASSQDLTPGELFF
>.|TRBV3-1/TRBV3-2|TRBJ2-1|TRBD1
TGTGCCAGCAGCCCGACCGGGACAGGGGTTTTGGCTGAGCAGTTCTTC
CASSPTGTGVLAEQFF
>few|TRBV2|TRBJ2-1|TRBD1
TGTGCCAGCAGTGAACGCAGGGCCCGGCAGGGGGCACGAAATGAGCAGTTCTTC
CASSERRARQGARNEQFF
>.|TRBV19|TRBJ1-4|.
TGTGCCAGTAGTGGGACACAAGAAAAACTGTTTTTT
CASSGTQEKLFF
>.|TRBV10-3|TRBJ2-2|TRBD1
TGTGCCATCAGTGGGGACAGGGGGCGCGTTGATGGTACCGGGGAGCTGTTTTTT
CAISGDRGRVDGTGELFF